This entry features one T cell receptor (beta chain) sequence. A universal primer site arose from template switching, and cDNA bore unique molecular identifiers. MiXCR, applied by TCRdb to the 5' RACE reads, yields one record per CDR3 protein. The sample consists of approximately 600,000 distinct CDR3 sequences, under 8.5% of them appearing once. Germline lookup yields CDR1 SGHDT and CDR2 YYEEEE. V shed 4 bases and J shed 3 bases, with 14 bases lying between them. This CDR3 contains 14 residues. These data originate in a study of identical twins. The same sample was also used in a study of yellow fever vaccine responses in identical twins. That paper adds: Twins reportedly had a vaccine T cell response that seemed partly convergent, partly personalized.

The genes are TRBV5-6 and TRBJ2-7; the D call may be TRBD1 or TRBD2 (6 bases each). The source material was PBMCs. This clonotype was obtained from a woman younger than 35 in good health. CDR3 sequence (DNA): TGTGCCAGCAGCGGGAGGAACAGGGACTACGAGCAGTACTTC. Residues: CASSGRNRDYEQYF.